A selection of T cell receptor beta chains follows, all from one sample in a study of T-cell reconstitution after alpha-beta-depleted transplantation in children. TCRdb re-derived calls from the PCR reads in MiXCR, one entry per CDR3 protein. The sample includes about 610,000 distinct CDR3 sequences, 27% of them seen just once. The specimen was PBMCs, collected before TCRalphabeta/CD19-depleted stem cell transplant. All receptors come from a boy younger than two with Wiskott-Aldrich syndrome, due to receive a stem cell transplant. Both conserved end residues are part of each CDR3. Clone size is given for some rows only: seen once, a few or many times, or a class if the clone is expanded.

j_call,clone_size,v_call,cdr3_aa
TRBJ2-7,.,TRBV5-1,CASSSGTGSTYEQYF
TRBJ2-7,few,TRBV5-7,CASSSGRSVSYEQYF
TRBJ1-5,few,TRBV30,CAWSVGGKSNQPQHF
TRBJ2-7,few,TRBV5-1,CASSLHPSSYEQYF
TRBJ2-1,.,TRBV28,CASNRDVYNEQFF
TRBJ2-2,.,TRBV7-8,CASSLVGSHTGELFF
TRBJ2-1,few,TRBV19,CASSIFWGGSPYNEQFF
TRBJ2-7,few,TRBV28,CASSLIAGTSITEQYF
TRBJ2-1,few,TRBV7-3,CASSPKGLAGGPVNEQFF
TRBJ1-2,.,TRBV5-1,CASSEQRGRYTF
TRBJ2-1,.,TRBV28,CASSFLTGWGGEQFF
TRBJ2-1,.,TRBV6-5,CASSSARLAEKGEQFF
TRBJ2-7,.,TRBV7-2,CASSLEVRTSSAEQYF
TRBJ1-4,.,TRBV12-3/TRBV12-4,CASSTVLGGVIEKLFF
TRBJ2-1,.,TRBV15,CATSRDKRYNEQFF
TRBJ2-7,.,TRBV6-1,CASRPAGERGLYEQYF
TRBJ2-1,.,TRBV27,CASSPLGTSGRLEQFF
TRBJ1-1,.,TRBV30,CAWKQMNTEAFF
TRBJ2-5,.,TRBV7-9,CASSLATRVGQTQYF
TRBJ2-2,few,TRBV27,CASSPLLAGGHGELFF
TRBJ2-3,.,TRBV20-1,CSALIVGTDTQYF
TRBJ2-7,.,TRBV5-1,CASSLAGTGGAEQYF
TRBJ2-7,.,TRBV7-9,CASTNSWASEQYF
TRBJ2-1,.,TRBV29-1,CSLSTGTGKVDEQFF
TRBJ1-6,.,TRBV28,CASRPGAGGNSPLHF
TRBJ2-7,few,TRBV27,CASSYIAGTGEQYF
TRBJ1-5,.,TRBV5-1,CASSPQPSQPQHF
TRBJ1-5,few,TRBV12-3/TRBV12-4,CASSLPGGTNQPQHF
TRBJ2-7,.,TRBV5-1,CASSFTPGEGSYEQYF
TRBJ1-1,.,TRBV5-1,CASSLIGGEAFF
TRBJ2-1,.,TRBV29-1,CSGLGQGAVNEQFF
TRBJ2-1,.,TRBV7-2,CASSLVGTKAYNEQFF
TRBJ2-3,few,TRBV12-3/TRBV12-4,CASNRGLAGVADTQYF
TRBJ2-7,few,TRBV12-3/TRBV12-4,CASSPTETYEQYF
TRBJ2-1,many,TRBV10-3,CAISESGTSSRSYNEQFF
TRBJ2-7,.,TRBV5-1,CASSQVSGRTYEQYF
TRBJ2-1,few,TRBV5-1,CASSLQALSSYNEQFF
TRBJ2-3,.,TRBV20-1,CSATVLRGSTLTDTQYF
TRBJ2-7,once,TRBV2,CASSKVGEEQYF
TRBJ1-6,few,TRBV20-1,CSAIRDSNSPLHF
TRBJ2-3,once,TRBV20-1,CSADPGPTDTQYF
TRBJ2-5,few,TRBV14,CASSQVNWYQETQYF
TRBJ2-5,few,TRBV20-1,CSAPPGSGSQETQYF
TRBJ1-4,few,TRBV5-1,CASSLQGPSTTNEKLFF
TRBJ2-3,few,TRBV4-1,CASSQSPGVDTQYF
TRBJ2-2,.,TRBV28,CASSLLAGFHGELFF
TRBJ1-6,few,TRBV12-3/TRBV12-4,CASSLGQGSTYNSPLHF
TRBJ2-1,.,TRBV5-1,CASSHGAGEQFF